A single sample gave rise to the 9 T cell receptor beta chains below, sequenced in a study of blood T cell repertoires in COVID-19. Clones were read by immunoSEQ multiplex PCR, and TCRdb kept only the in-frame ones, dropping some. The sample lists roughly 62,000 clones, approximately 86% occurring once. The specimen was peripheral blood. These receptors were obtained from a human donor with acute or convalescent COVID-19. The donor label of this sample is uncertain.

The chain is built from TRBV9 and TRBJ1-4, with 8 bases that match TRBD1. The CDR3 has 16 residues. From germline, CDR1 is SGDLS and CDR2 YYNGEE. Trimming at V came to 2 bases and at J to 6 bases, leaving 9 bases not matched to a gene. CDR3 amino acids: CASSVRQGRGDEKLFF. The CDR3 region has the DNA TGTGCCAGCAGCGTGAGACAGGGGCGGGGAGATGAAAAACTGTTTTTT. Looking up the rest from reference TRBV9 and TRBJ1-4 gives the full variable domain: DSGVTQTPKHLITATGQRVTLRCSPRSGDLSVYWYQQSLDQGLQFLIQYYNGEERAKGNILERFSAQQFPDLHSELNLSSLELGDSALYFCASSVRQGRGDEKLFFGSGTQLSVL.

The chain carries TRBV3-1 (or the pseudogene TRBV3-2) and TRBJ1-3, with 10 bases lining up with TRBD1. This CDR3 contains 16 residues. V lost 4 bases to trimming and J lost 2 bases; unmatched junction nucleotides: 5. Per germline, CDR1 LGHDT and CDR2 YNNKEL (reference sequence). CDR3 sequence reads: CASSPWGQGTGNTIYF. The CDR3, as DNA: TGTGCCAGCAGCCCGTGGGGACAGGGGACTGGAAACACCATATATTTT.

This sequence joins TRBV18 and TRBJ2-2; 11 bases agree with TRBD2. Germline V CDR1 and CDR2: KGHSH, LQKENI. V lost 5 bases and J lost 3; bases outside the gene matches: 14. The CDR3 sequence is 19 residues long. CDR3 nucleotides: TGTGCCAGCTCATTGAATACGATCGGGACTAGCGGCGACACCGGGGAGCTGTTTTTT. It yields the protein CASSLNTIGTSGDTGELFF.

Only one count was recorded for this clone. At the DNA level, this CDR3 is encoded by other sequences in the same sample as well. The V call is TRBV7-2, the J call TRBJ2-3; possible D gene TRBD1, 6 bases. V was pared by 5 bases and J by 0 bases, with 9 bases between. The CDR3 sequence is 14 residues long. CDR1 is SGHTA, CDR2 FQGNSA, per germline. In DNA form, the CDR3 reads TGTGCCAGCAGCCTTGACAGGAGCACAGATACGCAGTATTTT. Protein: CASSLDRSTDTQYF.

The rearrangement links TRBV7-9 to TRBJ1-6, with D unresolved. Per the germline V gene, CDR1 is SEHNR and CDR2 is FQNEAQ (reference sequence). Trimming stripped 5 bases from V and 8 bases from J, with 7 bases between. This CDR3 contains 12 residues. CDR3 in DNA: TGTGCCAGCAGCATGAGCGATTCACCCCTCCACTTT. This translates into CASSMSDSPLHF.

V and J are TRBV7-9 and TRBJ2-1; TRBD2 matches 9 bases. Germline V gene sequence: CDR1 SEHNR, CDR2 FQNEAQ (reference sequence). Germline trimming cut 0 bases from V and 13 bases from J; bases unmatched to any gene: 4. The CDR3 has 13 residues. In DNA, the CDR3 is TGTGCCAGCAGCTTAGCGGGCGGGGGGGAACAGTTCTTC. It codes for CASSLAGGGEQFF.

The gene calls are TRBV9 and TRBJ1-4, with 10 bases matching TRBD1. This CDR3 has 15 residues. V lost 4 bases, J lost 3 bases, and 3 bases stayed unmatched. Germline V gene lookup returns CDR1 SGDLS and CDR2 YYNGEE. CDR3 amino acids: CASSSTGGPNEKLFF. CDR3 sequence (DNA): TGTGCCAGCAGCTCGACAGGGGGCCCTAATGAAAAACTGTTTTTT.

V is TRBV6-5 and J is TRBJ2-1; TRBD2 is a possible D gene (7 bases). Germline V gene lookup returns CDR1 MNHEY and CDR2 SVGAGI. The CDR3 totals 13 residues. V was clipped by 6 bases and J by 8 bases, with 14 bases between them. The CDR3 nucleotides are TGTGCCAGCAGACAGGGACTACACGATGAGCAGTTCTTC. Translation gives CASRQGLHDEQFF.

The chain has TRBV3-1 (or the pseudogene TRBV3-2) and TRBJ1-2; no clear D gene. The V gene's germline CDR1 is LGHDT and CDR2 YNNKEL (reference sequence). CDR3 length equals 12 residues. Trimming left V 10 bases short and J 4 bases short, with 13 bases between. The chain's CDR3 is CATGGSGYGYTF. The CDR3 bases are TGTGCCACGGGCGGGTCAGGCTATGGCTACACCTTC.